This T cell receptor (beta chain) was captured in a study of blood T cells in healthy people across ages. The second PCR ran roughly 7 to 11 cycles with a sample-barcoded 5' primer and J-beta primers. Each cDNA molecule received a tag from a template-switch adaptor that had 12 random nucleotides. TCRdb analysed the 5' RACE reads with MiXCR anew, one entry per CDR3 protein. Of 550,000 to 650,000 distinct CDR3 sequences listed, roughly a quarter are singletons. Trimming took 1 base from V and 3 from J, leaving 10 bases between them. The germline CDR1 and CDR2 sequences are SGHRS and YFSETQ. This CDR3 spans 15 amino acids. These records were also assigned to another study, of T cells of mothers and their children.

The rearrangement joins TRBV5-1 to TRBJ1-4; possibly TRBD1 for D (5 bases). This clonotype was sampled from a boy aged 2 to 9 in good health. Sequenced sample: blood. The CDR3 region is CASSLWTRANEKLFF. DNA for the CDR3: TGCGCCAGCAGCTTGTGGACACGAGCTAATGAAAAACTGTTTTTT.